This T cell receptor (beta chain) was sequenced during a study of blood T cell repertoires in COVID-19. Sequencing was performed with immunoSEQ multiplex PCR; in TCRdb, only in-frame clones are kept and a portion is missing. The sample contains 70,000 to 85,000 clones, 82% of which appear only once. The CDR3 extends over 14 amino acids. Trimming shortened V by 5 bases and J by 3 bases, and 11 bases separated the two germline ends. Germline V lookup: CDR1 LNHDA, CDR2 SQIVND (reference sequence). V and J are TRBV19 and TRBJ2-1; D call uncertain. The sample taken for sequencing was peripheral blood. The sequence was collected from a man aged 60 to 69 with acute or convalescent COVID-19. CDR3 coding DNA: TGTGCCAGTAGTCCAATCGGGTTCTACAATGAGCAGTTCTTC. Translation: CASSPIGFYNEQFF.